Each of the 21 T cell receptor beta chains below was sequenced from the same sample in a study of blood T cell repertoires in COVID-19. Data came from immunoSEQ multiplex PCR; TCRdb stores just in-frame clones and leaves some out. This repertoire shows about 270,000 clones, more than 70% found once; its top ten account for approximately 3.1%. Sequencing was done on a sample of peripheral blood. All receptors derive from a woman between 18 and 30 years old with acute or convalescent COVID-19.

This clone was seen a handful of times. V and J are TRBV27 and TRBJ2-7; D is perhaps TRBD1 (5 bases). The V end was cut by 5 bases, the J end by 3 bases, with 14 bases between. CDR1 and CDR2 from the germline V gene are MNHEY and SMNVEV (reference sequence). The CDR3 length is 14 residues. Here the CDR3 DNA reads TGTGCCAGCAGTCCAAAATACGACAGCTACGAGCAGTACTTC. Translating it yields CASSPKYDSYEQYF.

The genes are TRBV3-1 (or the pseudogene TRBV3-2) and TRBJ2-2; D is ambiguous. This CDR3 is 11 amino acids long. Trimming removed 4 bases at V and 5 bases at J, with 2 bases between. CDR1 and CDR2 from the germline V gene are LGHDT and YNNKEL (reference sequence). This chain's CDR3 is CASSLTGELFF. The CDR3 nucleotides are TGTGCCAGCAGCCTAACCGGGGAGCTGTTTTTT.

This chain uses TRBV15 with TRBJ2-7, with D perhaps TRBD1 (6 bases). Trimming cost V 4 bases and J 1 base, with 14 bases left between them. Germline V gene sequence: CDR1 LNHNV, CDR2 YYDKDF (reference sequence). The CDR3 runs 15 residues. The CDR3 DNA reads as TGTGCCACCAGCATCGCGCAAGGGACATCCTACGAGCAGTACTTC. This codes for CATSIAQGTSYEQYF.

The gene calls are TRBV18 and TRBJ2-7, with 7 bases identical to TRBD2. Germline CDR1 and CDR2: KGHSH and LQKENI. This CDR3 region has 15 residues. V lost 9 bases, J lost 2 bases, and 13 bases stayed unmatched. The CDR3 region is CASSSGQGGPYEQYF. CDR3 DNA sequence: TGTGCCAGTTCCTCAGGGCAGGGAGGGCCCTACGAGCAGTACTTC.

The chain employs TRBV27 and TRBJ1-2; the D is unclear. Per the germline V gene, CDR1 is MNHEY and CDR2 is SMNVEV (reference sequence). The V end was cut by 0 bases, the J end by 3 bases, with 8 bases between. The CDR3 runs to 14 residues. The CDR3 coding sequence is TGTGCCAGCAGTTTATCGTGGGAGGACTATGGCTACACCTTC. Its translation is CASSLSWEDYGYTF.

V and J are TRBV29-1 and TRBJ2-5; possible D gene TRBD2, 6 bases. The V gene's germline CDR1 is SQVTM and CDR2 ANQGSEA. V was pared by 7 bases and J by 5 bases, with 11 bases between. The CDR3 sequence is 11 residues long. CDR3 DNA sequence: TGCAGCGCAACCAGCGGGGAGACCCAGTACTTC. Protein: CSATSGETQYF.

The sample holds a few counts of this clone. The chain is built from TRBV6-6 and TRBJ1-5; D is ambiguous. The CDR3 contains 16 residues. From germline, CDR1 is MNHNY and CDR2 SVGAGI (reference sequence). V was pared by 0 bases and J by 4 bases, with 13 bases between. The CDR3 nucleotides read TGTGCCAGCAGTTACTCGATTTCCCGGGGAAATCAGCCCCAGCATTTT. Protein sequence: CASSYSISRGNQPQHF.

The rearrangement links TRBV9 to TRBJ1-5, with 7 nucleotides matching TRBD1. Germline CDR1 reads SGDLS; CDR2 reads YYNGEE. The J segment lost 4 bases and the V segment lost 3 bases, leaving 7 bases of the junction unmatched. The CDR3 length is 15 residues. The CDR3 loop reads CASSGGTATNQPQHF. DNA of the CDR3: TGTGCCAGCAGCGGAGGGACAGCAACTAATCAGCCCCAGCATTTT.

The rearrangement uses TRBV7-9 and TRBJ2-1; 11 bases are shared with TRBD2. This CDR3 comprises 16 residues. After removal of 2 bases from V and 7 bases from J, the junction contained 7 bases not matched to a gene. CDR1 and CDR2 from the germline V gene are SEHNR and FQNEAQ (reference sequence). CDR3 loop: CASSLSLLAGGNEQFF. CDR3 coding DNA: TGTGCCAGCAGCTTAAGTCTTCTAGCGGGAGGAAATGAGCAGTTCTTC.

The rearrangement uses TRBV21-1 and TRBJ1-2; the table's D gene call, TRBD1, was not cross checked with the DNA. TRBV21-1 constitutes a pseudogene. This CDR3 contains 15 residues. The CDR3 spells CASSKGGGYNYGYTF. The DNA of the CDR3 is TGTGCCAGCAGCAAGGGTGGGGGCTATAACTATGGCTACACCTTC.

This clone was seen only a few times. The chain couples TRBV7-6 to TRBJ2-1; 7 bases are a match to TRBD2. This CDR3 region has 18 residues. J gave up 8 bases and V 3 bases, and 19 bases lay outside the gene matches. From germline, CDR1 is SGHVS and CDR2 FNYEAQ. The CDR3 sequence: CASSLTPGGGGSSYEQFF. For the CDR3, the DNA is TGTGCCAGCAGCTTGACCCCGGGAGGAGGCGGGAGCAGCTATGAGCAGTTCTTC.

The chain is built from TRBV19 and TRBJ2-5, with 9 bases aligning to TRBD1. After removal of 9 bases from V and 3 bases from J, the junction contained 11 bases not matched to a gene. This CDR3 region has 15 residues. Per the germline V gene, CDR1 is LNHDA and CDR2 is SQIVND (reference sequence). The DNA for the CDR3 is TGTGCCAGCTCACAGGGGGCGAGGTCGAAAGAGACCCAGTACTTC. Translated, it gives CASSQGARSKETQYF.

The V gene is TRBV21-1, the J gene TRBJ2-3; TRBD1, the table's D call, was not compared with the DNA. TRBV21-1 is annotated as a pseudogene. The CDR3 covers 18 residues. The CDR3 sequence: CASSTKMGRELPTDTQYF. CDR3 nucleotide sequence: TGTGCCAGCAGCACTAAAATGGGCAGAGAATTACCCACAGATACGCAGTATTTT.

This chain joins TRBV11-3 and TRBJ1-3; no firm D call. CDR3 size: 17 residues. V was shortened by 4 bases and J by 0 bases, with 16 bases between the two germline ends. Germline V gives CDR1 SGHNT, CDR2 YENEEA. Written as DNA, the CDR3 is TGTGCCAGCAGCTCAACGGAGGCCGTTAGCTCTGGAAACACCATATATTTT. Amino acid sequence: CASSSTEAVSSGNTIYF.

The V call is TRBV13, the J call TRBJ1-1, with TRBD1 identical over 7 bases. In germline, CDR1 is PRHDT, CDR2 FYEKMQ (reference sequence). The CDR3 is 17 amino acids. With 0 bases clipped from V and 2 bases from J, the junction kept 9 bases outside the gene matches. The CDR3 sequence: CASSLGFTGVGNTEAFF. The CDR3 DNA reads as TGTGCCAGCAGCTTAGGGTTTACAGGGGTGGGCAACACTGAAGCTTTCTTT.

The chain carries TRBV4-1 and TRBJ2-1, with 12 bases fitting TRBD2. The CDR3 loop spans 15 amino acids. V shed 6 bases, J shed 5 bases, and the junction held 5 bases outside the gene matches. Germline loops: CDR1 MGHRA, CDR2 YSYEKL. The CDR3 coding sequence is TGCGCCAGCAGAAAACTAGCGGGAGGCGACAATGAGCAGTTCTTC. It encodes CASRKLAGGDNEQFF.

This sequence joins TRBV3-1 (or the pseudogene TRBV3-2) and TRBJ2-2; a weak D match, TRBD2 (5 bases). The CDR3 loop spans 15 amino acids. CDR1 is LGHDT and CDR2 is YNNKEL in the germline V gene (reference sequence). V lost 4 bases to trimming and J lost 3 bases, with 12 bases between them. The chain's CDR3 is CASSRPGSYTGELFF. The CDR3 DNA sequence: TGTGCCAGCAGCCGACCGGGATCCTACACCGGGGAGCTGTTTTTT.

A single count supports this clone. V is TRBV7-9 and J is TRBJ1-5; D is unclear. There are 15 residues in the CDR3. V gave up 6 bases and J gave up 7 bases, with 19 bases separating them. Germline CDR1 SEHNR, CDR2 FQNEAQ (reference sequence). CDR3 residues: CASRPEGGLDQPQHF. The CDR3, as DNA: TGTGCCAGCAGACCCGAGGGAGGGTTGGACCAGCCCCAGCATTTT.

In DNA form, the CDR3 reads TGTGCCAGCAGCTTTGCGGGCGGGGGCTCTCAAGAGACCCAGTACTTC. This codes for CASSFAGGGSQETQYF. The chain is built from TRBV5-4 and TRBJ2-5; perhaps TRBD2 as D (7 bases). V was pared by 2 bases and J by 2 bases, with 16 bases between. The germline V gene encodes CDR1 SGHNT and CDR2 YYREEE (reference sequence). This CDR3 region has 16 residues.

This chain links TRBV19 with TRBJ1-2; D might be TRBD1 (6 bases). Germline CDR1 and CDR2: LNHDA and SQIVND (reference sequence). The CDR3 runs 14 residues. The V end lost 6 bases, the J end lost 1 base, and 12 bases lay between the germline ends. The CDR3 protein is CASRIHRDNYGYTF. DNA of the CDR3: TGTGCCAGTAGGATCCACAGGGATAACTATGGCTACACCTTC.

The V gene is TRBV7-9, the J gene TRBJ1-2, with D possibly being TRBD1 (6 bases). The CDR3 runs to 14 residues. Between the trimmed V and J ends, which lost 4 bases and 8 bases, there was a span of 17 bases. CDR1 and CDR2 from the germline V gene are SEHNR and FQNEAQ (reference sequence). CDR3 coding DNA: TGTGCCAGCAGCTCCAACAAACAGGGATTCGGCTACACCTTC. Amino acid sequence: CASSSNKQGFGYTF.